The source of this T cell receptor beta chain is a study of blood T cell repertoires in COVID-19 (TCRdb year 2020). The study in broad terms: Samples from collaborators originated in the United States, Italy and Spain and spanned both the acute and convalescent phases of COVID-19. The material from the prospective study consisted of cDNA or gDNA derived from T cells, B-cell-depleted T cells, or PBMCs. Where available, HLA class I and class II types were obtained from metadata supplied by the sample provider rather than from assay-based typing. The samples were drawn from two sources: the first 160 participants of the ongoing ImmuneRACE study, and over 950 subjects contributed by 6 global collaborators. The dataset comprised deeply sampled blood TCRbeta repertoires from subjects exposed to, actively infected with, or recovered from COVID-19. A freely available public database, intended as a resource for researchers studying the immune response to SARS-CoV-2, is where the repertoires were released. Sample metadata almost always included a de-identified subject ID, COVID-19 status, age in years and sex.

Each collaborating institution followed its own protocols to collect whole blood in K2EDTA tubes. For TCRbeta analysis, collaborator samples were shipped as frozen whole blood, as isolated PBMCs, or as DNA extracted from either sample type. As concerns this clone: What antigen it recognizes has not been identified. Base qualities are not at hand, and no much larger clone is one base apart.

TCRbeta CDR3 regions were amplified from genomic DNA using the immunoSEQ Assay, a bias-controlled multiplex PCR. The original pipeline was this. The number of nucleated cells in each sample was estimated from the amplification of reference gene primers within the assay. To quantify the absolute abundance of each unique TCRbeta CDR3 rearrangement, sequence reads were collapsed and filtered. For each sample, productive Simpson clonality was calculated as the square root of Simpson's diversity index across productive rearrangements. TCRdb stores this immuneACCESS table with in-frame sequences only. Part of the clones is absent; in the studies checked, under half of the shortfall reflects unresolved V genes, and no reason is known for the rest. V, J and clone size are those of that table, while D and trimming were read from the DNA. The sample table contains some 370,000 clones; only one count was recorded for 90% of them. 6.5% to 8% of the sample lies in the top ten.

Study-wide findings and limitations: Clinical and demographic metadata were provided uncurated, with the amount varying by source and participant.

The source material was peripheral blood. The TCR was taken from a young man with active or convalescent COVID-19.

Here the CDR3 is given as CAAGEGLYGYTF. Read as DNA, the sequence is TGTGCCGCCGGGGAGGGATTATATGGCTACACCTTC. The chain employs TRBV24-1 and TRBJ1-2; there is no confident call for the D gene. CDR3 length: 12 amino acids, cysteine to phenylalanine. Only CDR3 DNA is held: 36 bases, read in frame from base 1. Trimming takes 12 bases from V and 5 bases from J, and the germline ends sit 15 bases apart. Via the germline V gene, CDR1 is KGHDR and CDR2 SFDVKD.